This is a list of T cell receptor beta chains from one sample in a study of blood T cell repertoires in COVID-19. Produced via immunoSEQ multiplex PCR; TCRdb's table is partial and in-frame only. The data contain approximately 330,000 clones, approximately 86% of them singletons. Sequenced: peripheral blood. These receptors were obtained from a man under 40 with COVID-19, enrolled during active disease. The CDR3 runs from the conserved cysteine through the conserved F or W.

v_gene	j_gene	CDR3aa
TRBV3-1/TRBV3-2	TRBJ2-7	CASSQGLLGSYEQYF
TRBV11-3	TRBJ2-1	CASSPKRTGFTNEQFF
TRBV11-2	TRBJ2-1	CASSLVRENEQFF
TRBV5-1	TRBJ2-6	CASSAPGTGGRSGANVLTF
TRBV19	TRBJ1-1	CASSHRTGDTEAFF
TRBV3-1/TRBV3-2	TRBJ2-7	CASSQGGGPGGEQYF
TRBV19	TRBJ1-4	CASKQGAVANEKLFF
TRBV7-9	TRBJ2-1	CASSPGTGGHYNEQFF
TRBV4-3	TRBJ2-7	CASSQLRDTSYEQYF
TRBV4-3	TRBJ1-5	CASSQDYSNQPQHF
TRBV5-4	TRBJ1-2	CASRTDRGENYGYTF
TRBV6-1	TRBJ2-1	CASSEDQLRGYNEQFF
TRBV28	TRBJ2-1	CASSPSGKGAGNEQFF
TRBV10-3	TRBJ1-2	CAISESEVNYGYTF
TRBV4-2	TRBJ1-1	CASSQPDRGNTEAFF
TRBV25-1	TRBJ2-3	CASSPPLGGRRSTQYF
TRBV10-3	TRBJ2-3	CAIRMEQGTDTQYF
TRBV5-1	TRBJ2-1	CASSLAGSGRGSEQFF
TRBV7-2	TRBJ2-2	CASSLDPDRVRTGELFF
TRBV6-1	TRBJ1-5	CASSGGQGASNQPQHF
TRBV6-2/TRBV6-3	TRBJ2-7	CASSPRTGTYEQYF
TRBV27	TRBJ2-1	CASSDGQGAGNEQFF
TRBV19	TRBJ2-3	CASSYDSINRPDTQYF
TRBV7-2	TRBJ2-3	CASSLGGGPDTQYF
TRBV5-1	TRBJ2-2	CASSLVQIHTGELFF
TRBV5-6	TRBJ2-1	CASSLGQGAFEFF
TRBV2	TRBJ2-1	CASRDRTGGVNEQFF
TRBV3-1/TRBV3-2	TRBJ2-2	CASSQEMYRSWGTGELFF
TRBV5-1	TRBJ1-6	CASKRGYNSPLHF